Listed here is a single T cell receptor (beta chain). Profiling relied on immunoSEQ multiplex PCR, and the TCRdb table lists in-frame clones only, not all of them. The sample includes more than 65,000 clones, 80% seen only once; the top ten take about 0.79%. This sample stems from a study of T cell clones after liver transplantation. Whole-study context: Timepoints were pre-transplant, pre-withdrawal, and after withdrawal was completed or failed.

Germline V gene sequence: CDR1 MNHNS, CDR2 SASEGT. V lost 5 bases and J lost 5; bases outside the gene matches: 2. The CDR3 runs 13 residues. The chain recombines TRBV6-1 with TRBJ1-5; 8 bases match TRBD1. Sequencing was performed on CD4+ T cells from blood, taken 12 months after liver transplant. This receptor was obtained from a human patient who received a liver transplant. Some T cells may be provided by the graft donor. The CDR3: CASSLQGDQPQHF. The DNA of the CDR3 is TGTGCCAGCAGTCTACAGGGGGATCAGCCCCAGCATTTT.